These 30 T cell receptor beta chains were sequenced from one sample in a study of shared T cell receptors in the human thymus. Using immunoSEQ multiplex PCR, the repertoire was profiled, and TCRdb retains in-frame clones only, with some absent. The data hold some 700,000 clones, with 80% to 90% observed a single time. These sequences were also reported in another study, on human thymus T cells.

Sequenced: thymocytes. These receptors were obtained from a girl under three years old with a congenital heart defect.

The V and J genes are TRBV10-3 and TRBJ1-3; possible D gene TRBD1, 5 bases. Germline V CDR1 and CDR2: ENHRY, SYGVKD. The V gene lost 7 bases and the J gene lost 4 bases, with 29 bases spanning the gap. The CDR3 covers 19 residues. CDR3 sequence reads: CAIKEQGVDQPLDGNTIYF. Here the CDR3 DNA reads TGTGCCATCAAAGAACAAGGGGTGGACCAGCCTCTAGACGGAAACACCATATATTTT.

The V gene is TRBV10-3, the J gene TRBJ1-6; D remains ambiguous. Looked up from germline, CDR1 is ENHRY and CDR2 is SYGVKD. V lost 3 bases to trimming and J lost 2 bases, with 17 bases between them. The CDR3 covers 18 residues. CDR3 sequence (DNA): TGTGCCATCAGTGAACCAAACCAGGAGGGAACCTATAATTCACCCCTCCACTTT. Protein: CAISEPNQEGTYNSPLHF.

The chain has TRBV5-1 and TRBJ1-1; D gene uncertain. Trimming took 0 bases from V and 0 from J, leaving 9 bases between them. Germline lookup yields CDR1 SGHRS and CDR2 YFSETQ. The CDR3 spans 15 residues. CDR3 sequence: CASSLEFTLNTEAFF. The CDR3 DNA reads as TGCGCCAGCAGCTTGGAATTCACTCTGAACACTGAAGCTTTCTTT.

The gene calls are TRBV5-4 and TRBJ2-1; 10 nucleotides match TRBD1. There are 16 residues in the CDR3. CDR1 and CDR2 (germline): SGHNT, YYREEE (reference sequence). The ends lost 4 bases at V and 3 bases at J; junction bases unmatched: 7. The CDR3 reads CASSVRTGGCYNEQFF. The CDR3 DNA reads as TGTGCCAGCAGCGTGCGGACAGGGGGATGCTACAATGAGCAGTTCTTC.

The chain is built from TRBV6-1 and TRBJ1-1; the match to TRBD1 covers 8 bases. CDR1 is MNHNS and CDR2 is SASEGT in the germline V gene. The CDR3 is 14 residues long. V lost 10 bases and J lost 4; bases outside the gene matches: 11. Written as DNA, the CDR3 is TGTGCCATTTCGAACCAAACAGGGGGCACTGAAGCTTTCTTT. Translated: CAISNQTGGTEAFF.

The CDR3 DNA follows: TGTGCCAGCAACAGGGGTTCGGACACTGAAGCTTTCTTT. The encoded protein is CASNRGSDTEAFF. The chain combines TRBV27 with TRBJ1-1, with 7 bases fitting TRBD1. The CDR3 spans 13 residues. Germline-derived CDR1 and CDR2 are MNHEY and SMNVEV (reference sequence). The trim removed 7 bases at V and 3 bases at J, leaving 5 bases unmatched.

CDR3 region: CASSSSGKTTDTQYF. The DNA of the CDR3 is TGTGCCAGCAGTAGCTCAGGGAAGACGACAGATACGCAGTATTTT. The V gene is TRBV27, the J gene TRBJ2-3; a weak D match, TRBD1 (5 bases). Germline V gene data show CDR1 as MNHEY and CDR2 as SMNVEV (reference sequence). The CDR3 runs 15 residues. Trimming removed 5 bases at V and 3 bases at J, with 15 bases between.

The chain recombines TRBV5-8 with TRBJ2-2; TRBD2 agrees at 9 bases. The germline gives CDR1 SGHTS, CDR2 YDEGEE. The CDR3 is 16 amino acids. With 0 bases clipped from V and 6 bases from J, the junction kept 6 bases outside the gene matches. The CDR3 nucleotides read TGTGCCAGCAGCTTGGGGCGGGGGGGCCCGGCCGGGGAGCTGTTTTTT. Its protein is CASSLGRGGPAGELFF.

The V call is TRBV29-1, the J call TRBJ1-1, with a weak D call TRBD1 (6 bases). Germline-derived CDR1 and CDR2 are SQVTM and ANQGSEA. V gave up 7 bases and J gave up 5 bases, with 20 bases separating them. CDR3 size: 14 residues. The CDR3 region is CSAPTQGGGTEAFF. The CDR3 DNA reads TGCAGCGCCCCCACGCAGGGAGGGGGGACTGAAGCTTTCTTT. The entire variable domain, with the rest obtained from reference TRBV29-1 and TRBJ1-1, is as follows: SAVISQKPSRDICQRGTSLTIQCQVDSQVTMMFWYRQQPGQSLTLIATANQGSEATYESGFVIDKFPISRPNLTFSTLTVSNMSPEDSSIYLCSAPTQGGGTEAFFGQGTRLTVV.

In its sample, this clone was seen once. This chain joins TRBV25-1 and TRBJ1-1; 8 nucleotides line up with TRBD1. The CDR3 contains 17 residues. CDR1 and CDR2 (germline): MGHDK, SYGVNS. The V gene end was trimmed by 6 bases and the J gene end by 4 bases; junction bases not matched to a gene: 16. The CDR3: CASSQAAGGEDSTEAFF. In nucleotides, the CDR3 is TGTGCCAGCAGCCAAGCGGCAGGGGGCGAAGATAGCACTGAAGCTTTCTTT.

The genes are TRBV13 and TRBJ1-1, with TRBD1 matching 8 bases. The length of the CDR3 is 14 residues. V was pared by 2 bases and J by 9 bases, with 8 bases of the junction left unmatched. CDR1 and CDR2 from the germline V gene are PRHDT and FYEKMQ (reference sequence). The CDR3 DNA reads TGTGCCAGCAGCTTACAACAGGGGGGCGTGAAAGCTTTCTTT. It is translated as CASSLQQGGVKAFF.

This sequence joins TRBV9 and TRBJ2-1; 8 bases are shared with TRBD1. CDR1 is SGDLS, CDR2 YYNGEE, per germline. The V segment lost 2 bases and the J segment 7 bases; nucleotides outside the gene matches: 14. The CDR3 runs 17 residues. The CDR3 reads CASSVTPWTGNTNEQFF. CDR3 in DNA: TGTGCCAGCAGCGTCACTCCCTGGACAGGGAATACTAATGAGCAGTTCTTC.

The CDR3 DNA sequence: TGCGCCAGCAGCCAAGAATTGGTCAGTAACTATGGCTACACCTTC. Translated: CASSQELVSNYGYTF. The rearrangement uses TRBV4-1 and TRBJ1-2; D gene uncertain. Germline CDR1 is MGHRA and CDR2 is YSYEKL. There are 15 residues in the CDR3. Trimming cost V 0 bases and J 1 base, with 9 bases left between them.

The chain has TRBV7-9 and TRBJ1-1; D is unresolved. V lost 5 bases and J 5 bases, leaving 9 bases between the germline ends. In germline, CDR1 is SEHNR, CDR2 FQNEAQ (reference sequence). This CDR3 region has 12 residues. CDR3 sequence: CASSVSGTEAFF. For the CDR3, the DNA is TGTGCCAGCAGCGTTTCCGGGACTGAAGCTTTCTTT.

The V and J genes are TRBV20-1 and TRBJ2-1; 8 bases agree with TRBD1. Trimming removed 2 bases from V and 14 bases from J; junction bases left unmatched: 2. There are 10 residues in the CDR3. Germline V gives CDR1 DFQATT, CDR2 SNEGSKA (reference sequence). CDR3 DNA: TGCAGTGCTAGATACAGGGGGGAGTTCTTC. This sequence encodes CSARYRGEFF.

The table lists this clone with a few counts. The rearrangement joins TRBV27 to TRBJ1-1, with TRBD1 as a possible D gene (6 bases). Germline CDR1 MNHEY, CDR2 SMNVEV (reference sequence). V was cut by 11 bases and J by 5 bases, with 15 bases left in between. The CDR3 runs 12 residues. For the CDR3, the DNA is TGTGCCGCGGGGGCCTGGTGGACTGAAGCTTTCTTT. This sequence encodes CAAGAWWTEAFF.

J is TRBJ1-1 and V is TRBV6-5, with a possible D match to TRBD1 (5 bases). This CDR3 spans 13 amino acids. Per the germline V gene, CDR1 is MNHEY and CDR2 is SVGAGI. V was clipped by 4 bases and J by 7 bases, with 13 bases between them. The CDR3 DNA reads TGTGCCAGCAGTTCCCGACAGCGTGTTGAAGCTTTCTTT. It is translated as CASSSRQRVEAFF.

V gene TRBV29-1 combines with J gene TRBJ2-7; the match to TRBD2 covers 8 bases. Trimming cost V 4 bases and J 7 bases; bases outside gene matches: 9. The CDR3 totals 13 residues. Germline CDR1 is SQVTM and CDR2 is ANQGSEA. CDR3 coding DNA: TGCAGCGTTGGGGGGACAATAGCGGGAGAGCAGTACTTC. It translates to CSVGGTIAGEQYF.

The chain employs TRBV15 and TRBJ2-3; 11 nucleotides agree with TRBD2. The CDR3 is 17 amino acids. The germline V gene encodes CDR1 LNHNV and CDR2 YYDKDF (reference sequence). J gave up 2 bases and V 5 bases, and 9 bases lay outside the gene matches. As DNA, the CDR3 is TGTGCCACCAGCCTCGATACTAGCGGGGGCCCCACAGATACGCAGTATTTT. It is translated as CATSLDTSGGPTDTQYF.

The chain is built from TRBV19 and TRBJ1-5, with D possibly matching TRBD1 (6 bases). V lost 5 bases and J lost 7, with 15 bases in between. Germline CDR1 is LNHDA and CDR2 is SQIVND (reference sequence). This CDR3 comprises 14 residues. This CDR3 is CASSVQGPVQPQHF. CDR3 DNA sequence: TGTGCCAGTAGTGTGCAGGGGCCGGTACAGCCCCAGCATTTT.

The CDR3 spells CASSHVLRDSDYYEQYF. CDR3 DNA: TGCGCCAGCAGCCATGTACTCCGGGACAGCGACTACTACGAGCAGTACTTC. The J gene is TRBJ2-7, the V gene TRBV4-3; 7 nucleotides line up with TRBD1. V lost 3 bases and J lost 3; bases outside the gene matches: 14. The CDR3 length is 17 residues. The germline gives CDR1 LGHNA, CDR2 YSLEER.

In this sample, this clone turned up a few times. The V gene is TRBV11-2, the J gene TRBJ2-6; D remains unclear. This CDR3 is 18 amino acids long. Germline values: CDR1 SGHAT, CDR2 FQNNGV. Between the trimmed V and J ends, which lost 5 bases and 0 bases, there was a span of 17 bases. CDR3 protein: CASSLPGSYLSGANVLTF. As DNA, the CDR3 is TGTGCCAGCAGCCTCCCCGGGTCCTACCTCTCTGGGGCCAACGTCCTGACTTTC.

The chain employs TRBV7-6 and TRBJ1-3, with D tentatively TRBD1 (6 bases). Per germline, CDR1 SGHVS and CDR2 FNYEAQ. The CDR3 is made up of 20 amino acids. V lost 4 bases, J lost 0 bases, and 25 bases lay in between. CDR3 in amino acids: CASSSILGTRKTFSGNTIYF. The CDR3 DNA reads as TGTGCCAGCAGCTCCATTCTCGGGACAAGAAAAACTTTCTCTGGAAACACCATATATTTT. Looking up the rest from reference TRBV7-6 and TRBJ1-3 gives the full variable domain: GAGVSQSPRYKVTKRGQDVALRCDPISGHVSLYWYRQALGQGPEFLTYFNYEAQQDKSGLPNDRFSAERPEGSISTLTIQRTEQRDSAMYRCASSSILGTRKTFSGNTIYFGEGSWLTVV.

This chain's CDR3 is CASSFLGQGHGYTF. The CDR3 coding sequence is TGTGCCAGCAGCTTCTTGGGACAGGGCCATGGCTACACCTTC. The chain uses TRBV7-9 and TRBJ1-2, with 9 bases identical to TRBD1. The CDR3 is 14 amino acids. The germline V gene encodes CDR1 SEHNR and CDR2 FQNEAQ (reference sequence). V was pared by 3 bases and J by 6 bases, with 5 bases of the junction left unmatched.

This chain joins TRBV12-5 and TRBJ2-2; D remains ambiguous. The V and J ends lost 3 bases and 4 bases respectively, with 3 bases between them. The germline V gene encodes CDR1 LGHNT and CDR2 FRNRAP. CDR3 length: 12 residues. The CDR3 nucleotides read TGTGCTAGTGGTTTCATCACCGGGGAGCTGTTTTTT. It codes for CASGFITGELFF.

The chain uses TRBV4-3 and TRBJ1-1; TRBD1 aligns across 9 bases. CDR1 is LGHNA and CDR2 is YSLEER in the germline V gene. V lost 1 base to trimming and J lost 1 base; unmatched junction nucleotides: 19. The CDR3 is 21 amino acids. CDR3 sequence reads: CASSQGARPGTGSPKNTEAFF. Written as DNA, the CDR3 is TGCGCCAGCAGCCAAGGAGCCCGCCCGGGGACAGGGTCTCCGAAGAACACTGAAGCTTTCTTT.

The chain uses TRBV29-1 and TRBJ1-2; 8 bases agree with TRBD1. CDR1 and CDR2 from the germline V gene are SQVTM and ANQGSEA. This CDR3 contains 15 residues. The V gene end was trimmed by 3 bases and the J gene end by 5 bases; junction bases not matched to a gene: 11. The CDR3 region has the DNA TGCAGCGTTGACGTAAAGGACAGGGTCGAATATGGCTACACCTTC. Residues: CSVDVKDRVEYGYTF.

CDR3 residues: CASSGGTEAFF. CDR3 sequence (DNA): TGTGCCAGTAGCGGGGGGACTGAAGCTTTCTTT. The chain has TRBV19 and TRBJ1-1; perhaps TRBD1 as D (5 bases). The V and J ends lost 6 bases and 5 bases respectively, with 7 bases between them. Looked up from germline, CDR1 is LNHDA and CDR2 is SQIVND (reference sequence). The CDR3 has 11 residues.

The CDR3, as DNA: TGCAGCGTTGGGCACGGGCGGGGCGGGTACAATGAGCAGTTCTTC. Translated, it gives CSVGHGRGGYNEQFF. The chain has TRBV29-1 and TRBJ2-1; D is possibly TRBD2 (6 bases). Germline values: CDR1 SQVTM, CDR2 ANQGSEA. The V and J ends lost 4 bases and 4 bases respectively, with 17 bases between them. CDR3 length equals 15 residues.

V and J are TRBV2 and TRBJ1-2, with D maybe TRBD1 (6 bases). V was trimmed by 10 bases and J by 4 bases, leaving 19 bases between them. The CDR3 spans 14 residues. Germline-derived CDR1 and CDR2 are SNHLY and FYNNEI. The chain's CDR3 is CANFWGPHSYGYTF. CDR3 DNA sequence: TGTGCCAATTTTTGGGGGCCCCACTCCTATGGCTACACCTTC.